Presented here are 17 T cell receptor beta chains from one specimen sequenced in a study of Ad26.COV2.S vaccination and SARS-CoV-2 variants (dated by TCRdb to the early 2020s). Libraries were prepared through the immunoSEQ multiplex PCR assay. TCRdb took this table from immuneACCESS and kept in-frame rearrangements with V and J called. Such tables lack part of the clones; where checked against another copy, unresolved V genes explain under half of the gap, and the rest is unexplained. This sample holds roughly 420,000 clones; 85% to 90% were observed only once. The leading ten clones occupy 2% to 3% of the sample. This specimen's treatment or condition label, interpreted: about 20 received Ad26.COV2.S at low or high dose, single or two shots; 5 received placebo; per-sample allocation not given. For vaccine and placebo recipients, repertoires were sequenced using samples collected on day 63 after the first injection.

Sequenced here: peripheral blood, sampled in a trial of Ad26.COV2.S vaccine versus placebo. These receptors came from a person aged 18-65 years who received the Ad26.COV2.S COVID-19 vaccine or a placebo.

The chain combines TRBV4-2 with TRBJ1-2, with D unresolved. Germline V lookup: CDR1 LGHNA, CDR2 YNFKEQ. V was shortened by 1 base and J by 7 bases, with 13 bases between the two germline ends. The CDR3 is 14 residues long. The CDR3 sequence is CASSQGGAGSGYTF. The CDR3, as DNA: TGTGCCAGCAGCCAAGGTGGCGCGGGGTCTGGCTACACCTTC.

This clone has a single count. At the DNA level, this CDR3 is encoded by other sequences in the same sample as well. The rearrangement uses TRBV6-5 and TRBJ2-7; D not resolved. From germline, CDR1 is MNHEY and CDR2 SVGAGI. V shed 7 bases and J shed 1 base, with 8 bases lying between them. This CDR3 contains 12 residues. The CDR3 is CASTSGSYEQYV. The CDR3 DNA follows: TGTGCCAGCACTTCCGGGTCCTACGAGCAGTACGTC.

The chain links TRBV7-3 to TRBJ2-3; no definite D call. The germline CDR1 and CDR2 sequences are SGHTA and FQGTGA. The CDR3 spans 14 residues. The V end lost 5 bases, the J end lost 4 bases, and 13 bases lay between the germline ends. The CDR3 sequence is CASSLLVGSDTQYF. CDR3 DNA sequence: TGTGCCAGCAGCCTCCTAGTTGGGTCAGATACGCAGTATTTT.

V gene TRBV7-2 combines with J gene TRBJ1-1; D is unclear. Germline lookup yields CDR1 SGHTA and CDR2 FQGNSA. The V gene lost 3 bases and the J gene lost 0 bases, with 5 bases spanning the gap. The CDR3 is 13 residues long. The CDR3 DNA reads TGTGCCAGCAGCTTTGTAGTGAACACTGAAGCTTTCTTT. Protein sequence: CASSFVVNTEAFF.

The chain employs TRBV30 and TRBJ1-4, with D perhaps matching TRBD1 (6 bases). V shed 3 bases and J shed 0 bases, with 17 bases lying between them. The length of the CDR3 is 17 residues. Germline V gene data show CDR1 as GTSNPN and CDR2 as SVGIG (reference sequence). The CDR3 DNA sequence: TGTGCCTGGAGGAACCTCAGGGGATTAACAACTAATGAAAAACTGTTTTTT. Protein sequence: CAWRNLRGLTTNEKLFF.

The gene calls are TRBV19 and TRBJ2-2; D possibly uses TRBD1 or TRBD2 (5 bases each). The V gene's germline CDR1 is LNHDA and CDR2 SQIVND (reference sequence). With 7 bases removed from V and 4 bases from J, the gap between germline ends came to 16 bases. The CDR3 has 15 amino acids. In DNA, the CDR3 is TGTGCCAGTACGGGGCTTAGCGCTCGCACCGGGGAGCTGTTTTTT. This gives the protein CASTGLSARTGELFF.

This clone has a single count. The genes are TRBV28 and TRBJ2-2; the D is unclear. Trimming shortened V by 3 bases and J by 6 bases, and 11 bases separated the two germline ends. This CDR3 is built from 14 residues. Germline V gene data show CDR1 as MDHEN and CDR2 as SYDVKM. CDR3 loop: CASSLALGAGELFF. The CDR3 region has the DNA TGTGCCAGCAGTTTGGCTCTTGGAGCCGGGGAGCTGTTTTTT.

This clone appeared a few times. The rearrangement joins TRBV4-3 to TRBJ1-2; weak D call: TRBD1 (5 bases). The CDR3 has 16 amino acids. From germline, CDR1 is LGHNA and CDR2 YSLEER. The V end lost 0 bases, the J end lost 5 bases, and 16 bases lay between the germline ends. The CDR3 reads CASSQEYRPTGYGYTF. DNA for the CDR3: TGCGCCAGCAGCCAAGAGTACAGGCCCACGGGGTATGGCTACACCTTC.

CDR3 DNA: TGTGCCAGCAGCCCGAACGGGGGGCGAGAGACCCAGTACTTC. Translated: CASSPNGGRETQYF. The V call is TRBV5-5, the J call TRBJ2-5; D possibly corresponds to TRBD2 (7 bases). The V gene lost 4 bases and the J gene lost 4 bases, with 14 bases spanning the gap. Germline V gene lookup returns CDR1 SGHKS and CDR2 YYEKEE (reference sequence). The CDR3 runs to 14 residues.

The rearrangement links TRBV7-2 to TRBJ2-3, with 8 bases aligning to TRBD2. The CDR3 has 16 residues. With 5 bases clipped from V and 4 bases from J, the junction kept 11 bases outside the gene matches. Looked up from germline, CDR1 is SGHTA and CDR2 is FQGNSA. The CDR3 is CASSPVAGNAADTQYF. In DNA form, the CDR3 reads TGTGCCAGCAGCCCTGTAGCGGGGAATGCGGCAGATACGCAGTATTTT.

This sequence joins TRBV5-4 and TRBJ2-5, with a possible D match to TRBD2 (6 bases). Germline CDR1 is SGHNT and CDR2 is YYREEE (reference sequence). Trimming removed 4 bases from V and 1 base from J, with 17 bases in between. There are 16 residues in the CDR3. DNA for the CDR3: TGTGCCAGCAGCCCGCACGGGGGTCTAGTCCAAGAGACCCAGTACTTC. This codes for CASSPHGGLVQETQYF. The variable domain in full, with the rest retrieved from reference TRBV5-4 and TRBJ2-5, is ETGVTQSPTHLIKTRGQQVTLRCSSQSGHNTVSWYQQALGQGPQFIFQYYREEENGRGNFPPRFSGLQFPNYSSELNVNALELDDSALYLCASSPHGGLVQETQYFGPGTRLLVL.

The chain recombines TRBV7-2 with TRBJ2-5, with D possibly being TRBD1 (6 bases). Germline CDR1 is SGHTA and CDR2 is FQGNSA. The CDR3 covers 14 residues. The V and J ends lost 5 bases and 7 bases respectively, with 17 bases between them. CDR3 nucleotide sequence: TGTGCCAGCAGCAGCCGGGACACTGATGCGACCCAGTACTTC. Translated: CASSSRDTDATQYF.

This chain connects TRBV6-1 to TRBJ2-3; possible D gene TRBD1, 5 bases. Trimming pared 3 bases from V and 4 bases from J, leaving 14 bases between. Germline values: CDR1 MNHNS, CDR2 SASEGT. This CDR3 has 15 residues. The CDR3 DNA follows: TGTGCCAGCAGTGACCGATCGACAGTACCAGATACGCAGTATTTT. Protein sequence: CASSDRSTVPDTQYF.

The CDR3 DNA reads TGTGCCAGTAGTATAGATCCGGAGGAGACCCAGTACTTC. It codes for CASSIDPEETQYF. The rearrangement links TRBV19 to TRBJ2-5; D unclear. Trimming removed 0 bases at V and 5 bases at J, with 7 bases between. Germline CDR1 and CDR2: LNHDA and SQIVND (reference sequence). The CDR3 has 13 amino acids.

The genes are TRBV7-5 and TRBJ2-3; TRBD2 reflects the table's D call only, with no check against the DNA. TRBV7-5 is described as a pseudogene. This CDR3 is 11 amino acids long. CDR3 residues: CVRSLVDTQYF. The CDR3 nucleotides are TGTGTCAGAAGCCTTGTGGATACGCAGTATTTT.

The gene calls are TRBV9 and TRBJ1-6, with D possibly TRBD1 on 6 matching bases. Germline-derived CDR1 and CDR2 are SGDLS and YYNGEE. The CDR3 totals 14 residues. V was cut by 2 bases and J by 9 bases, with 12 bases left in between. In DNA form, the CDR3 reads TGTGCCAGCAGCGTTACAGGGTACGGTTCACCCCTCCACTTT. It yields the protein CASSVTGYGSPLHF. The whole variable domain, remainder taken from reference TRBV9 and TRBJ1-6, is DSGVTQTPKHLITATGQRVTLRCSPRSGDLSVYWYQQSLDQGLQFLIQYYNGEERAKGNILERFSAQQFPDLHSELNLSSLELGDSALYFCASSVTGYGSPLHFGNGTRLTVT.

This clone was counted a single time. The chain joins TRBV30 to TRBJ1-4; D might be TRBD1 (6 bases). The CDR3 extends over 15 amino acids. V shed 1 base and J shed 8 bases, with 17 bases lying between them. Germline CDR1 GTSNPN, CDR2 SVGIG (reference sequence). DNA of the CDR3: TGTGCCTGGAGTGGGGGGGCCAGGGTTTGGGAAAAACTGTTTTTT. It specifies CAWSGGARVWEKLFF.